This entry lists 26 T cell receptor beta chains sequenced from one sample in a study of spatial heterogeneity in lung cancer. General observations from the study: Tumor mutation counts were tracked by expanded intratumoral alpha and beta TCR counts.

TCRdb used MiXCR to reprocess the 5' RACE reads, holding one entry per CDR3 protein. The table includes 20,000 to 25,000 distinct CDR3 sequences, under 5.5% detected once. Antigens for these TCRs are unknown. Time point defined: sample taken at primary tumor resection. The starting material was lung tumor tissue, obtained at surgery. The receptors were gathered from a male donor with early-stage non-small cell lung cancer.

In nucleotides, the CDR3 is TGTGCCAGCAGTCGAAAGGGTGAGCAGTTCTTC. This codes for CASSRKGEQFF. The rearrangement links TRBV6-2 or TRBV6-3 to TRBJ2-1; D ambiguous. V lost 5 bases and J 9 bases, leaving 8 bases between the germline ends. The CDR3 extends over 11 amino acids. Germline assignment: CDR1 MNHEY and CDR2 SVGEGT.

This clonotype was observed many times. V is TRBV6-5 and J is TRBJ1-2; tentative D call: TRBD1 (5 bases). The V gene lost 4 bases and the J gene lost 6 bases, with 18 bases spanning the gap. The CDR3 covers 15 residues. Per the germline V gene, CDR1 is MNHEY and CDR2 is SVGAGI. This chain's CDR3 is CASSSQASGDHGYTF. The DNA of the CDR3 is TGTGCCAGCAGTTCACAGGCCAGCGGGGATCATGGCTACACCTTC.

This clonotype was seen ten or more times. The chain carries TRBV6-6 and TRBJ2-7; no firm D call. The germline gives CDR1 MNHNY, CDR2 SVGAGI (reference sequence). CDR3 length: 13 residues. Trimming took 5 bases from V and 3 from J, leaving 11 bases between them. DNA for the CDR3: TGTGCCAGCAGTCACGGTGGCGGCTACGAGCAGTACTTC. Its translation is CASSHGGGYEQYF.

The CDR3 DNA follows: TGTGCCACCAGACGGGACAGGGGGTCCACAGATACGCAGTATTTT. Protein: CATRRDRGSTDTQYF. The V and J genes are TRBV28 and TRBJ2-3; 11 positions agree with TRBD1. The CDR3 consists of 15 residues. V lost 10 bases, J lost 2 bases, and 8 bases stayed unmatched. Germline CDR1 reads MDHEN; CDR2 reads SYDVKM.

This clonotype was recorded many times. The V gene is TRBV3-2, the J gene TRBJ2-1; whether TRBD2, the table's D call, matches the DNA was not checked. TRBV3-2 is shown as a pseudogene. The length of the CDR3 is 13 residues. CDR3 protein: CASVLAGGGEQFF. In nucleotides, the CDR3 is TGTGCCAGCGTGTTAGCGGGAGGGGGTGAGCAGTTCTTC.

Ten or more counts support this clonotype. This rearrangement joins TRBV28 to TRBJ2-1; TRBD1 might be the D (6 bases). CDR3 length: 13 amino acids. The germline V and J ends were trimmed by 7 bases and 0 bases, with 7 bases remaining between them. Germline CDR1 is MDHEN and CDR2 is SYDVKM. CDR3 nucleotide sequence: TGTGCCAGCACACAGGGCTCCTACAATGAGCAGTTCTTC. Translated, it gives CASTQGSYNEQFF.

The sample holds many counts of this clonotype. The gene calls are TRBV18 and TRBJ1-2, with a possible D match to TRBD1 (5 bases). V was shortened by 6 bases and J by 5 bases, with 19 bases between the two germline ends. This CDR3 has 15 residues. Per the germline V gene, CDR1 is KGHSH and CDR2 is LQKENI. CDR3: CASSPTHQGSYGYTF. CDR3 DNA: TGTGCCAGCTCCCCTACCCATCAGGGTTCGTATGGCTACACCTTC.

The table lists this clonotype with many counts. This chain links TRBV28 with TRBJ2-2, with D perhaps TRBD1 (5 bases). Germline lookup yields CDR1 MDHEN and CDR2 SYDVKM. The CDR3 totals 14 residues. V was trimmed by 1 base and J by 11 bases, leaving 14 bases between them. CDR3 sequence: CASSLLSYRSELFF. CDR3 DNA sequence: TGTGCCAGCAGTTTATTGTCTTACAGGTCAGAGCTGTTTTTT.

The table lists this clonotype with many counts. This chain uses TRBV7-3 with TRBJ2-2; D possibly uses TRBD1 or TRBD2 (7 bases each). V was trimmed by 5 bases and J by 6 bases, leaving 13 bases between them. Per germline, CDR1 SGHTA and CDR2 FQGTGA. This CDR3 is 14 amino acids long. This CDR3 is CASSAPGGAGELFF. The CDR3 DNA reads TGTGCCAGCAGCGCCCCAGGGGGGGCCGGGGAGCTGTTTTTT. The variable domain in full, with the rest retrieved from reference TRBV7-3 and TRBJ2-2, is GAGVSQTPSNKVTEKGKYVELRCDPISGHTALYWYRQSLGQGPEFLIYFQGTGAADDSGLPNDRFFAVRPEGSVSTLKIQRTERGDSAVYLCASSAPGGAGELFFGEGSRLTVL.

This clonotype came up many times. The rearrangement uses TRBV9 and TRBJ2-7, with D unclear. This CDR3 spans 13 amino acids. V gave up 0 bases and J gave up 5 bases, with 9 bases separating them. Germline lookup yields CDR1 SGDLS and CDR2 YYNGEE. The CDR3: CASSVGATHEQYF. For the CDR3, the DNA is TGTGCCAGCAGCGTAGGGGCGACCCACGAGCAGTACTTC.

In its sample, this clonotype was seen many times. The CDR3 region has the DNA TGTGCCAGCTCACCGACAGGGAATCAGCCCCAGCATTTT. Protein sequence: CASSPTGNQPQHF. V usage is TRBV18 and J usage is TRBJ1-5; the match to TRBD1 covers 7 bases. This CDR3 has 13 amino acids. Germline V gene sequence: CDR1 KGHSH, CDR2 LQKENI. Trimming removed 3 bases from V and 4 bases from J; junction bases left unmatched: 0. Drawing the rest from reference TRBV18 and TRBJ1-5, the complete variable domain is NAGVMQNPRHLVRRRGQEARLRCSPMKGHSHVYWYRQLPEEGLKFMVYLQKENIIDESGMPKERFSAEFPKEGPSILRIQQVVRGDSAAYFCASSPTGNQPQHFGDGTRLSIL.

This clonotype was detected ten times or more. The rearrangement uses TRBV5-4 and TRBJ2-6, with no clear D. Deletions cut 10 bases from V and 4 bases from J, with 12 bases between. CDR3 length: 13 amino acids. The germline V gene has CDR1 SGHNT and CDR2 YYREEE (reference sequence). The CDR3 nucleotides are TGTGCCTCCCATGGAGCCGGGGCCAACGTCCTGACTTTC. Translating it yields CASHGAGANVLTF.

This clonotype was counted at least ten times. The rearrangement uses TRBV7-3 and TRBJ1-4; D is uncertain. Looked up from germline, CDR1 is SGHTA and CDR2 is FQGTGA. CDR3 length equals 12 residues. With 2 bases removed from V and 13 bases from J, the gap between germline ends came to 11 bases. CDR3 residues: CASSLHPPGLFF. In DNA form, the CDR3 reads TGTGCCAGCAGCTTACACCCCCCGGGACTGTTTTTT.

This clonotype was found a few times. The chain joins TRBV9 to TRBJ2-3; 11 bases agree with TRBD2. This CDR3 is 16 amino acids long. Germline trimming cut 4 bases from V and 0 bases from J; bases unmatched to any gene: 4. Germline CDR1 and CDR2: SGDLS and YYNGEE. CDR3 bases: TGTGCCAGCAGCCTTATAGCGGGGGGGAGCACAGATACGCAGTATTTT. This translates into CASSLIAGGSTDTQYF.

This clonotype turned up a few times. The CDR3 is CASSTPGQGLVIYF. The CDR3 DNA is TGTGCCAGCAGCACGCCGGGACAGGGGTTGGTCATATATTTT. This chain joins TRBV7-2 and TRBJ1-3; 10 bases fit TRBD1. This CDR3 is built from 14 residues. With V trimmed by 5 bases and J by 12 bases, 10 bases remained unmatched. Germline CDR1 and CDR2: SGHTA and FQGNSA.

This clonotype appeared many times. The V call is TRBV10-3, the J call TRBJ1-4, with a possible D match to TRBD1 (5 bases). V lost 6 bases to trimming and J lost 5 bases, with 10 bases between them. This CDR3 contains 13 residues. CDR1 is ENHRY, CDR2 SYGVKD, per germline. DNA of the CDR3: TGTGCCATCAGCCAGGGTATAAATGAAAAACTGTTTTTT. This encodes CAISQGINEKLFF.

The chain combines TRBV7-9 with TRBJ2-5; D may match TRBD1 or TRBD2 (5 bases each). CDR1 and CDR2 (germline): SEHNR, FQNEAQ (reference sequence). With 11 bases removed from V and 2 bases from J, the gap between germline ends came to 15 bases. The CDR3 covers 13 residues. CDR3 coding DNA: TGTGCCTCTCGGGGCTCGGTACAAGAGACCCAGTACTTC. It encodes CASRGSVQETQYF.

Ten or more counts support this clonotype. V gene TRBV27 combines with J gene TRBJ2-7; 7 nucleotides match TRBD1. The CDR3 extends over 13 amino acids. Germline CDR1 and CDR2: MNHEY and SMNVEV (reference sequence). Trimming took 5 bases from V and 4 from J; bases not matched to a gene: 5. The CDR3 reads CASSLDREYEQYF. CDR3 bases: TGTGCCAGCAGTCTAGACAGGGAATACGAGCAGTACTTC.

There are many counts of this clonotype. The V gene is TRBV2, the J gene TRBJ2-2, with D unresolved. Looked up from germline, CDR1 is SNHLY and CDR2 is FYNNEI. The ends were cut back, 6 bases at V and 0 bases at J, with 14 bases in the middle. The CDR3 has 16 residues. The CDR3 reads CASSRAGSTNTGELFF. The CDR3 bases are TGTGCCAGCAGCCGGGCCGGCAGCACGAACACCGGGGAGCTGTTTTTT.

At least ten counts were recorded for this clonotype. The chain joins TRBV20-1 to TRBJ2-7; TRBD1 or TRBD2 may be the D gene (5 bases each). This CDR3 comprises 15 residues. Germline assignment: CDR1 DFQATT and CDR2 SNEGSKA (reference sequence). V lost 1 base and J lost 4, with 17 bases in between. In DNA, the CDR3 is TGCAGTGCTAGAGGAAGGGACCTCTCCATGTACGAGCAGTACTTC. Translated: CSARGRDLSMYEQYF.

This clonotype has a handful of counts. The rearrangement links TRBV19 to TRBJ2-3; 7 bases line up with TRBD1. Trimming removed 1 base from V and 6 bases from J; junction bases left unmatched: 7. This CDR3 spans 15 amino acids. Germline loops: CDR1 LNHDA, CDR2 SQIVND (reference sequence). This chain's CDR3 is CASSIGAGGRDTQYF. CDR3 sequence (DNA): TGTGCCAGTAGTATAGGGGCAGGGGGACGGGATACGCAGTATTTT.

DNA of the CDR3: TGTGCCAGCAGTCTGACAGGGGGTAAGGGCTACGAGCAGTACTTC. Translating gives CASSLTGGKGYEQYF. This chain uses TRBV6-5 with TRBJ2-7, with TRBD1 matching over 9 bases. The CDR3 is 15 residues long. Per the germline V gene, CDR1 is MNHEY and CDR2 is SVGAGI. V trimming: 5 bases; J trimming: 3 bases; junction bases outside the gene matches: 8.

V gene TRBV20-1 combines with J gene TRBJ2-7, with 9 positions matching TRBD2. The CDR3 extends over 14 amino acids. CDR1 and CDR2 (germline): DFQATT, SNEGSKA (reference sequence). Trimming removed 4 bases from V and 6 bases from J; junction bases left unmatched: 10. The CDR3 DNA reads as TGCAGTGCTAAAACTCCGGGACTAGCTTCCGAGCAGTACTTC. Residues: CSAKTPGLASEQYF.

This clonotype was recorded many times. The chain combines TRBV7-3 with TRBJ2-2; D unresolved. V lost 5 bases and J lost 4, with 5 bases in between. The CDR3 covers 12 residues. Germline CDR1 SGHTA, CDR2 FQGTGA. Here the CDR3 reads CASSISTGELFF. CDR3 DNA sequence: TGTGCCAGCAGCATAAGCACCGGGGAGCTGTTTTTT.

CDR3 loop: CASSLGRSETQYF. In DNA form, the CDR3 reads TGTGCCAGCAGCTTAGGACGGAGTGAGACCCAGTACTTC. The J gene is TRBJ2-5, the V gene TRBV7-2; no firm D call. Trimming removed 1 base from V and 5 bases from J, with 8 bases in between. Germline V gives CDR1 SGHTA, CDR2 FQGNSA. The CDR3 has 13 residues.

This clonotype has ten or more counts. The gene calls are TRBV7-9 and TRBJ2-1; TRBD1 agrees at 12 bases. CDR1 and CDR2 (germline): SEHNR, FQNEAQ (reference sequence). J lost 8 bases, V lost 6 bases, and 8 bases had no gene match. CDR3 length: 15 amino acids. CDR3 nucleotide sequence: TGTGCCAGCAGTCGCGCGGGACAGGGGGCCCATGAGCAGTTCTTC. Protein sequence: CASSRAGQGAHEQFF.